The 8 T cell receptor beta chains listed next were all sequenced from one sample in a study of naive and memory T cell subsets. Study observations and caveats: Especially in CD8 cells, naive repertoires contained a few larger clonotypes, possibly CD45RA-re-expressing memory cells.

Both TRBC1 and TRBC2 were covered by a beta constant-region primer of two equimolar oligonucleotides. Ligated cDNA was amplified by four rounds of PCR with nested alpha and beta constant-region primers and SP2. A single record per CDR3 protein comes from TCRdb applying MiXCR to the UMI-ligation and nested PCR reads. The sample has about 150,000 distinct CDR3 sequences; approximately 22% are singletons. No antigens are known for them. Material for sequencing was naive CD4+ T cells from blood. These receptors all stem from a human donor in good health.

V gene TRBV23-1 combines with J gene TRBJ2-1; 7 bases are a match to TRBD1. TRBV23-1 is an ORF for which the function is uncertain. The CDR3 has 16 residues. Trimming took 0 bases from V and 7 from J; bases not matched to a gene: 9. The CDR3 loop is CASSQSHTGVSNEQFF. CDR3 DNA: TGCGCCAGCAGTCAATCCCACACAGGGGTATCGAATGAGCAGTTCTTC.

The chain carries TRBV7-7 and TRBJ2-3; the D is unclear. V dropped 5 bases and J dropped 6 bases, with 9 bases sitting between them. Germline CDR1 is SSHAT and CDR2 is FNYEAQ (reference sequence). The CDR3 sequence is 12 residues long. CDR3 protein: CASSQTWDTQYF. The CDR3 DNA reads TGTGCCAGCAGCCAAACATGGGATACGCAGTATTTT.

This chain links TRBV10-3 with TRBJ2-6, with TRBD2 as a possible D gene (5 bases). Trimming shortened V by 7 bases and J by 0 bases, and 10 bases separated the two germline ends. The CDR3 has 15 amino acids. The germline V gene encodes CDR1 ENHRY and CDR2 SYGVKD. CDR3: CAIKDGVSGANVLTF. The CDR3, as DNA: TGTGCCATCAAGGACGGGGTCTCTGGGGCCAACGTCCTGACTTTC.

The sample holds many counts of this clonotype. The chain uses TRBV3-1 and TRBJ2-2; TRBD2 aligns across 7 bases. This CDR3 is built from 16 residues. With V trimmed by 6 bases and J by 3 bases, 10 bases remained unmatched. Germline lookup yields CDR1 LGHDT and CDR2 YNNKEL (reference sequence). The CDR3 is CASSPGGGSYTGELFF. The DNA of the CDR3 is TGTGCCAGCAGTCCAGGAGGCGGGAGTTACACCGGGGAGCTGTTTTTT.

This clonotype showed up just once. This chain links TRBV5-1 with TRBJ2-5, with D possibly matching TRBD2 (6 bases). V was pared by 2 bases and J by 3 bases, with 11 bases between. CDR3 length: 14 amino acids. Germline values: CDR1 SGHRS, CDR2 YFSETQ. The CDR3 DNA is TGCGCCAGCAGCTTTAGCGGCGGAGAAGAGACCCAGTACTTC. This encodes CASSFSGGEETQYF.

In this sample, this clonotype turned up a few times. This sequence joins TRBV7-9 and TRBJ2-5; 11 bases are a match to TRBD2. This CDR3 has 15 residues. V shed 5 bases and J 2 bases; nucleotides not matched to a gene: 4. Looked up from germline, CDR1 is SEHNR and CDR2 is FQNEAQ (reference sequence). CDR3 protein: CASSRTSGLQETQYF. The CDR3 DNA follows: TGTGCCAGCAGCCGGACTAGCGGGTTGCAAGAGACCCAGTACTTC. Full variable domain (outside the CDR3, taken from reference TRBV7-9 and TRBJ2-5): DTGVSQNPRHKITKRGQNVTFRCDPISEHNRLYWYRQTLGQGPEFLTYFQNEAQLEKSRLLSDRFSAERPKGSFSTLEIQRTEQGDSAMYLCASSRTSGLQETQYFGPGTRLLVL.

The chain links TRBV6-5 to TRBJ2-4; D may correspond to TRBD1 or TRBD2 (5 bases each). V was pared by 6 bases and J by 1 base, with 13 bases between. The length of the CDR3 is 15 residues. In germline, CDR1 is MNHEY, CDR2 SVGAGI. DNA of the CDR3: TGTGCCAGCAGAGCTCAGGGAGCCGCCAAAAACATTCAGTACTTC. Encoded protein: CASRAQGAAKNIQYF.

The CDR3: CASSLDSSFSYEQYF. In DNA form, the CDR3 reads TGTGCCAGCAGTCTGGACAGCTCCTTCTCCTACGAGCAGTACTTC. The chain combines TRBV12-3 or TRBV12-4 with TRBJ2-7; the D gene is possibly TRBD1 (6 bases). Trimming took off 5 bases at V and 0 bases at J, with 14 bases between the two ends. The CDR3 extends over 15 amino acids.